Listed below are T cell receptor beta chains from one sample, sequenced in a study of shared clonotypes between healthy human individuals. The repertoire was sequenced with immunoSEQ multiplex PCR; TCRdb's copy has only in-frame clones and lacks some. Here the sample spans about 1 million clones, more than 65% being singletons. The source material was memory CD4+ T cells sorted from blood. These receptors came from a man aged 18-30 years in good health. The CDR3 runs from the conserved cysteine through the conserved F or W. A D gene is named only where the DNA matches it firmly. Size tells how often a clone was seen (once, few, many) or the class of an expanded clone, and some rows leave it out.

J gene: TRBJ1-5; V gene: TRBV10-2; clone size: .; D gene: .; CDR3 DNA: TGCGCCAGCACTGGGGCTAGCAATCAGCCCCAGCATTTT; CDR3 protein: CASTGASNQPQHF
J gene: TRBJ1-1; V gene: TRBV7-6; clone size: .; D gene: .; CDR3 DNA: TGTGCCAGCAGCCAACAGGGCGCCACTGAAGCTTTCTTT; CDR3 protein: CASSQQGATEAFF
J gene: TRBJ2-7; V gene: TRBV10-2; clone size: .; D gene: TRBD2; CDR3 DNA: TGCGCCAGCAGTGAGGGGACTAGCGGGGGGGGCGAGCAGTACTTC; CDR3 protein: CASSEGTSGGGEQYF
J gene: TRBJ2-1; V gene: TRBV7-9; clone size: many; D gene: .; CDR3 DNA: TGTGCCAGCAGCTTAGATAGGGGAGCCTACAATGAGCAGTTCTTC; CDR3 protein: CASSLDRGAYNEQFF
J gene: TRBJ2-7; V gene: TRBV30; clone size: .; D gene: .; CDR3 DNA: TGTGCCTGGAGTGGTACCTACGAGCAGTACTTC; CDR3 protein: CAWSGTYEQYF
J gene: TRBJ1-6; V gene: TRBV6-5; clone size: .; D gene: TRBD1; CDR3 DNA: TGTGCCAGCAGGGACAGGGGAGTGGAATCACCCCTCCACTTT; CDR3 protein: CASRDRGVESPLHF
J gene: TRBJ1-2; V gene: TRBV9; clone size: .; D gene: TRBD1; CDR3 DNA: TGTGCCAGCAGCGCGACAGGGGCCTCGACGAGCGCCTATGGCTACACCTTC; CDR3 protein: CASSATGASTSAYGYTF
J gene: TRBJ2-7; V gene: TRBV11-2; clone size: few; D gene: TRBD2; CDR3 DNA: TGTGCCAGCAGCTTAGAATACAGGACTAGCGGGCCGAACTACGAGCAGTACTTC; CDR3 protein: CASSLEYRTSGPNYEQYF
J gene: TRBJ2-3; V gene: TRBV28; clone size: .; D gene: .; CDR3 DNA: TGTGCCAGCCGACGTGGCCTAATGCAGTATTTT; CDR3 protein: CASRRGLMQYF
J gene: TRBJ1-6; V gene: TRBV10-2; clone size: .; D gene: .; CDR3 DNA: TGCGCCAGCAGTGAAGAGACCTATAATTCACCCCTCCACTTT; CDR3 protein: CASSEETYNSPLHF
J gene: TRBJ2-7; V gene: TRBV6-5; clone size: .; D gene: .; CDR3 DNA: TGTGCCAGCAGTTCCCCGGACCAAGGGATGTACGAGCAGTACTTC; CDR3 protein: CASSSPDQGMYEQYF
J gene: TRBJ2-3; V gene: TRBV7-3; clone size: .; D gene: TRBD2; CDR3 DNA: TGTGCCAGCAGGTCACGACTAGCGAACACAGATACGCAGTATTTT; CDR3 protein: CASRSRLANTDTQYF
J gene: TRBJ1-1; V gene: TRBV28; clone size: .; D gene: TRBD1; CDR3 DNA: TGTGCCAGCAGTCTCCTACCCGGACAGGGTTCGGGTGAAGCTTTCTTT; CDR3 protein: CASSLLPGQGSGEAFF
J gene: TRBJ1-4; V gene: TRBV7-2; clone size: .; D gene: .; CDR3 DNA: TGTGCCAGCAGCTGGACAGTCACAACTAATGAAAAACTGTTTTTT; CDR3 protein: CASSWTVTTNEKLFF
J gene: TRBJ2-7; V gene: TRBV5-1; clone size: .; D gene: .; CDR3 DNA: TGCGCCAGCTGCTTGGGGCAGGGGCGATCCTACGAGCAGTACTTC; CDR3 protein: CASCLGQGRSYEQYF
J gene: TRBJ2-3; V gene: TRBV7-2; clone size: .; D gene: .; CDR3 DNA: TGTGCCAGCAGCTTAAAGGATACGCAGTATTTT; CDR3 protein: CASSLKDTQYF
J gene: TRBJ2-1; V gene: TRBV7-2; clone size: .; D gene: .; CDR3 DNA: TGTGCCAGCAGCTCCTTCGGCAATGAGCAGTTCTTC; CDR3 protein: CASSSFGNEQFF
J gene: TRBJ2-5; V gene: TRBV11-3; clone size: .; D gene: TRBD2; CDR3 DNA: TGTGCCAGCAGCTTAGGGGCTAGCGGGGGGGCGGAGACCCAGTACTTC; CDR3 protein: CASSLGASGGAETQYF
J gene: TRBJ2-7; V gene: TRBV18; clone size: .; D gene: .; CDR3 DNA: TGTGCCAGCTCACCGTCGGGGCCACCGGGCGAGCAGTACTTC; CDR3 protein: CASSPSGPPGEQYF
J gene: TRBJ1-4; V gene: TRBV4-2; clone size: .; D gene: .; CDR3 DNA: TGTGCCAGCAGCCAAGAGGCCGCAGGACTAGAAAAACTGTTTTTT; CDR3 protein: CASSQEAAGLEKLFF
J gene: TRBJ1-5; V gene: TRBV15; clone size: .; D gene: .; CDR3 DNA: TGTGCCACCAGCAGAGATGTTAACAGTTATCAGCCCCAGCATTTT; CDR3 protein: CATSRDVNSYQPQHF
J gene: TRBJ1-3; V gene: TRBV30; clone size: .; D gene: .; CDR3 DNA: TGTGCCTGGAGTAGGGCAGGGACAGGAAACACCATATATTTT; CDR3 protein: CAWSRAGTGNTIYF
J gene: TRBJ2-5; V gene: TRBV7-2; clone size: .; D gene: TRBD2; CDR3 DNA: TGTGCCAGCAGCTTAGCGGAGAGGACTAGCGGGAGCATTGACTTC; CDR3 protein: CASSLAERTSGSIDF
J gene: TRBJ2-2; V gene: TRBV9; clone size: .; D gene: TRBD1; CDR3 DNA: TGTGCCAGCAGCGTAGGTGGGACAGGGAACACCGGGGAGCTGTTTTTT; CDR3 protein: CASSVGGTGNTGELFF
J gene: TRBJ2-1; V gene: TRBV10-3; clone size: .; D gene: TRBD2; CDR3 DNA: TGTGCCATCAGTTATAGCGGGGGTAAGCAGTTCTTC; CDR3 protein: CAISYSGGKQFF
J gene: TRBJ1-6; V gene: TRBV4-3; clone size: few; D gene: .; CDR3 DNA: TGCGCCAGCAGCCCAGAAATAGGAAATTCACCCCTCCACTTT; CDR3 protein: CASSPEIGNSPLHF
J gene: TRBJ1-4; V gene: TRBV10-1; clone size: .; D gene: TRBD1; CDR3 DNA: TGCGCCAGCAGCGCCTCCGGGACAGTGGACGAAAAACTGTTTTTT; CDR3 protein: CASSASGTVDEKLFF
J gene: TRBJ2-3; V gene: TRBV30; clone size: .; D gene: TRBD1; CDR3 DNA: TGTGCCTGGCAAGAATGGGACAGACGCACAGATACGCAGTATTTT; CDR3 protein: CAWQEWDRRTDTQYF
J gene: TRBJ2-1; V gene: TRBV5-1; clone size: .; D gene: TRBD1; CDR3 DNA: TGCGCCAGCAGCTTGGGGCAGGGGGATTACAATGAGCAGTTCTTC; CDR3 protein: CASSLGQGDYNEQFF
J gene: TRBJ2-7; V gene: TRBV6-1; clone size: .; D gene: .; CDR3 DNA: TGTGCCAGCAGTGAAGTAGGGACCTATGGGGTCTACGAGCAGTACTTC; CDR3 protein: CASSEVGTYGVYEQYF
J gene: TRBJ2-5; V gene: TRBV14; clone size: .; D gene: TRBD2; CDR3 DNA: TGTGCCAGCAGCCAAGACCTAGCGGGCTTCGGAGAGACCCAGTACTTC; CDR3 protein: CASSQDLAGFGETQYF
J gene: TRBJ1-5; V gene: TRBV25-1; clone size: .; D gene: TRBD1; CDR3 DNA: TGTGCCAGCAGTGGAACCGGGACAGGTAATCAGCCCCAGCATTTT; CDR3 protein: CASSGTGTGNQPQHF
J gene: TRBJ1-1; V gene: TRBV5-1; clone size: .; D gene: TRBD1; CDR3 DNA: TGCGCCAGCAGCTTGGGACAGGGAGGGGTAAAAGCTTTCTTT; CDR3 protein: CASSLGQGGVKAFF
J gene: TRBJ2-7; V gene: TRBV7-2; clone size: .; D gene: TRBD2; CDR3 DNA: TGTGCCAGCAGCTTTGGACAGGGACTAGCGGGGACCTACGAGCAGTACTTC; CDR3 protein: CASSFGQGLAGTYEQYF
J gene: TRBJ1-1; V gene: TRBV30; clone size: .; D gene: TRBD1; CDR3 DNA: TGTGCCCGGACAGGGATGAACACTGAAGCTTTCTTT; CDR3 protein: CARTGMNTEAFF
J gene: TRBJ1-3; V gene: TRBV28; clone size: few; D gene: .; CDR3 DNA: TGTGCCAGCAGTCTGGGCGGGACAGGAAACACCATATATTTT; CDR3 protein: CASSLGGTGNTIYF
J gene: TRBJ2-1; V gene: TRBV2; clone size: .; D gene: TRBD2; CDR3 DNA: TGTGCCAGCGACCTGGCGGGGGGAAAGAATGAGCAGTTCTTC; CDR3 protein: CASDLAGGKNEQFF
J gene: TRBJ1-2; V gene: TRBV30; clone size: .; D gene: TRBD1; CDR3 DNA: TGTGCCGGGACAGTAGGGCCCTTAAGCTATGGCTACACCTTC; CDR3 protein: CAGTVGPLSYGYTF
J gene: TRBJ1-1; V gene: TRBV21-1; clone size: .; D gene: .; CDR3 DNA: TGTGCCAGCAGCAATTATCCCTTTTGGACTGAAGCTTTCTTT; CDR3 protein: CASSNYPFWTEAFF
J gene: TRBJ2-7; V gene: TRBV6-5; clone size: few; D gene: TRBD1; CDR3 DNA: TGTGCCAGCAGCCCCAGGGGGCCCCACGAGCAGTACTTC; CDR3 protein: CASSPRGPHEQYF
J gene: TRBJ1-2; V gene: TRBV19; clone size: .; D gene: TRBD1; CDR3 DNA: TGTGCCACCATGACCGGGACAGGGGGCGCGAAAAACTATGGCTACACCTTC; CDR3 protein: CATMTGTGGAKNYGYTF
J gene: TRBJ2-3; V gene: TRBV5-1; clone size: once; D gene: .; CDR3 DNA: TGCGCCAGCAGCTCACGAACAACAGATACGCAGTATTTT; CDR3 protein: CASSSRTTDTQYF
J gene: TRBJ2-7; V gene: TRBV5-6; clone size: .; D gene: .; CDR3 DNA: TGTGCCAGCACCCGGACAGCCTACGAGCAGTACTTC; CDR3 protein: CASTRTAYEQYF
J gene: TRBJ2-1; V gene: TRBV5-1; clone size: .; D gene: TRBD2; CDR3 DNA: TGCGCCAGCAGTCTAGCGGGAGGGCACGATGAGCAGTTCTTC; CDR3 protein: CASSLAGGHDEQFF
J gene: TRBJ1-2; V gene: TRBV2; clone size: .; D gene: .; CDR3 DNA: TGTGCCAGCAGTGTAGGACAGAACTATGGCTACACCTTC; CDR3 protein: CASSVGQNYGYTF
J gene: TRBJ2-1; V gene: TRBV6-1; clone size: .; D gene: .; CDR3 DNA: TGTGCCAGCGTGGGGCAGCTCCACTACAATGAGCAGTTCTTC; CDR3 protein: CASVGQLHYNEQFF
J gene: TRBJ2-3; V gene: TRBV11-2; clone size: .; D gene: .; CDR3 DNA: TGTGCCAGCAGCGCTACAGATACGCAGTATTTT; CDR3 protein: CASSATDTQYF
J gene: TRBJ2-7; V gene: TRBV10-3; clone size: once; D gene: TRBD2; CDR3 DNA: TGTGCCATCACCCGCGGGGGGGACTACGAGCAGTACTTC; CDR3 protein: CAITRGGDYEQYF
J gene: TRBJ2-7; V gene: TRBV18; clone size: .; D gene: .; CDR3 DNA: TGTGCCAGCTCAGGGGGGTCAGCCTACGAGCAGTACTTC; CDR3 protein: CASSGGSAYEQYF
J gene: TRBJ1-5; V gene: TRBV28; clone size: .; D gene: TRBD1; CDR3 DNA: TGTGCCAGCCTGGGACAGGGCAATCAGCCCCAGCATTTT; CDR3 protein: CASLGQGNQPQHF
J gene: TRBJ2-7; V gene: TRBV7-2; clone size: .; D gene: .; CDR3 DNA: TGTGCCAGCAGCGTCGATATAAACGAGCAGTACTTC; CDR3 protein: CASSVDINEQYF
J gene: TRBJ2-1; V gene: TRBV7-9; clone size: .; D gene: TRBD2; CDR3 DNA: TGTGCCAGCAGCTTCACTAGCGGGAGCGAGCAGTTCTTC; CDR3 protein: CASSFTSGSEQFF
J gene: TRBJ1-4; V gene: TRBV7-9; clone size: .; D gene: .; CDR3 DNA: TGTGCCAGCAGCTTAGTGCCTAATGAAAAACTGTTTTTT; CDR3 protein: CASSLVPNEKLFF
J gene: TRBJ1-6; V gene: TRBV7-2; clone size: .; D gene: TRBD1; CDR3 DNA: TGTGCCAGCAGCAGCCTCGGACAGGGCACCTTTAATTCACCCCTCCACTTT; CDR3 protein: CASSSLGQGTFNSPLHF